This T cell receptor (beta chain) was retrieved from a study of shared clonotypes between healthy human individuals. It was into CD45RA+ naive and CD45RA-negative memory subsets that the CD4+ cells were split. Produced via immunoSEQ multiplex PCR; TCRdb's table is partial and in-frame only. This table has about 1 million clones, approximately 68% appearing once. Study outcomes and limitations: Clonotypes which were not shared had lower generation probabilities than clonotypes that all four donors shared.

Worth noting for this clone: Its antigen remains unknown.

The V gene lost 6 bases and the J gene lost 6 bases, with 10 bases spanning the gap. CDR3 size: 12 residues. The germline V gene has CDR1 SGHRS and CDR2 YFSETQ. This clonotype was obtained from a man between 18 and 29 years old in good health. The gene calls are TRBV5-1 and TRBJ2-1; maybe TRBD2 (6 bases). Sample: memory CD4+ T cells sorted from blood. Subset indicated: CD45RA-negative fraction. CDR3 sequence reads: CASTSVGNEQFF. CDR3 DNA: TGCGCCAGCACTAGCGTTGGCAATGAGCAGTTCTTC.